This T cell receptor (beta chain) was sequenced in a study of blood T cells in healthy people across ages. Findings of the study overall: Long-lived donors had more naive CD4+ cells and higher diversity than aged donors.

Primers used in a second PCR of roughly 7 to 11 cycles were a sample-barcoded 5' primer and a J-beta primer mix. TCRdb re-analysed the 5' RACE reads in MiXCR, keeping a single row per CDR3 protein. The table lists around 750,000 distinct CDR3 sequences, approximately 53% of them singletons. The total RNA that was extracted per sample amounted to at least 5.5 micrograms. The table lists this clonotype with a few counts. No antigen is known for it. Material: blood. This TCR came from a man older than 75 in good health.

This CDR3 reads CASSTGLAVYNEQFF. The CDR3, as DNA: TGTGCCAGCAGCACGGGACTAGCGGTATACAATGAGCAGTTCTTC. The chain links TRBV2 to TRBJ2-1, with 11 bases fitting TRBD2. CDR1 is SNHLY and CDR2 is FYNNEI in the germline V gene. This CDR3 has 15 amino acids. V lost 6 bases to trimming and J lost 4 bases; unmatched junction nucleotides: 5.